Presented here are 30 T cell receptor beta chains from one specimen sequenced in a study of T cell repertoires in cytomegalovirus infection (dated by TCRdb to 2018 to 2020). Sequencing took place on an Illumina HiSeq 1500. In TCRdb, the public reads were trimmed at Q25 with fastp and aligned with MiXCR, with productive beta chains retained. For every CDR3 protein sequence, its rows merge into one entry that carries the most common genes and DNA. The sample table contains around 740,000 distinct CDR3 sequences; only one count was recorded for under 40% of them. The ten largest make up 2.8% of the sample. The source material was PBMCs. These receptors all stem from a human donor in good health (CMV status not recorded). Some clones in this sample may be carry-over from other donors' samples.

This clonotype was found a few times. V is TRBV28 and J is TRBJ1-5, with D uncertain. The CDR3 totals 16 residues. CDR1 is MDHEN and CDR2 is SYDVKM in the germline V gene. Between the trimmed V and J ends, which lost 3 bases and 2 bases, there was a span of 14 bases. The CDR3 nucleotides are TGTGCCAGCAGTTTTCGGGCCCCGAAGGGCAATCAGCCCCAGCATTTT. Translating it yields CASSFRAPKGNQPQHF.

The V and J genes are TRBV19 and TRBJ2-2, with 8 bases aligning to TRBD2. The CDR3 runs 15 residues. Per the germline V gene, CDR1 is LNHDA and CDR2 is SQIVND (reference sequence). Trimming at V came to 7 bases and at J to 3 bases, leaving 7 bases not matched to a gene. CDR3 sequence reads: CASTFRGLDTGELFF. CDR3 nucleotide sequence: TGTGCCAGTACTTTTCGGGGACTAGACACCGGGGAGCTGTTTTTT.

The chain uses TRBV4-1 and TRBJ1-5, with a possible D match to TRBD1 (6 bases). V was cut by 6 bases and J by 4 bases, with 16 bases left in between. The CDR3 extends over 15 amino acids. Looked up from germline, CDR1 is MGHRA and CDR2 is YSYEKL. The CDR3 here is CASRNWQGSNQPQHF. CDR3 nucleotide sequence: TGCGCCAGCAGGAATTGGCAGGGGTCAAATCAGCCCCAGCATTTT.

This clonotype came up a few times. The CDR3 nucleotides are TGTGCCAGCGCCTGGGGGGGGACCACTGAAGCTTTCTTT. Amino acid sequence: CASAWGGTTEAFF. This chain uses TRBV7-2 with TRBJ1-1; TRBD1 is a possible D gene (5 bases). Germline CDR1 reads SGHTA; CDR2 reads FQGNSA. V was shortened by 8 bases and J by 4 bases, with 14 bases between the two germline ends. This CDR3 contains 13 residues.

This clonotype has a count of ten or more. The chain uses TRBV7-2 and TRBJ1-1; D is unresolved. Trimming pared 1 base from V and 2 bases from J, leaving 11 bases between. Germline CDR1 is SGHTA and CDR2 is FQGNSA. This CDR3 spans 15 amino acids. The CDR3, as DNA: TGTGCCAGCAGCTTAGGGGTGGGCGTTAACACTGAAGCTTTCTTT. Translation: CASSLGVGVNTEAFF.

Of note for this clonotype: The junction departs from germline at one end; a sequencing error may be responsible. The chain combines TRBV6-2 or TRBV6-3 with TRBJ1-1; D gene unclear. The CDR3 is 13 amino acids. CDR1 is MNHEY, CDR2 SVGEGT, per germline. CDR3 amino acids: CTSLIGPNTEAFF. The CDR3 nucleotides are TGTACCAGTCTTATTGGCCCGAACACTGAAGCTTTCTTT.

Remarks on this clonotype: A much larger clonotype is one base distant, so this may be a read error. V is TRBV7-9 and J is TRBJ1-1, with D possibly TRBD1 on 5 matching bases. Germline V CDR1 and CDR2: SEHNR, FQNEAQ (reference sequence). The CDR3 contains 14 residues. Between the trimmed V and J ends, which lost 3 bases and 3 bases, there was a span of 11 bases. DNA for the CDR3: TGTGCCAGCAGCTTTTCGGGCAGGGACACTGAAGCTTTCTTT. Encoded protein: CASSFSGRDTEAFF.

This clonotype showed up many times. The gene calls are TRBV7-3 and TRBJ2-7; D may match TRBD1 or TRBD2 (5 bases each). The CDR3 extends over 14 amino acids. V lost 2 bases and J 6 bases, leaving 14 bases between the germline ends. Germline V CDR1 and CDR2: SGHTA, FQGTGA. The CDR3 loop reads CASSLDGGRGEQYF. CDR3 coding DNA: TGTGCCAGCAGCTTAGATGGGGGACGGGGCGAGCAGTACTTC.

V and J are TRBV12-3 or TRBV12-4 and TRBJ1-2, with D hard to call. The CDR3 contains 16 residues. Trimming took 5 bases from V and 3 from J, leaving 19 bases between them. CDR3 residues: CASSLRPRTDHYGYTF. The CDR3 DNA reads TGTGCCAGCAGTCTCAGACCTCGGACGGACCACTATGGCTACACCTTC.

This clonotype has only a few counts. The chain recombines TRBV11-1 with TRBJ1-2; D is uncertain. CDR1 and CDR2 (germline): SGHAT, FQDESV (reference sequence). Deletions cut 5 bases from V and 10 bases from J, with 23 bases between. The CDR3 is 15 residues long. CDR3 protein: CASSRAGGDLGVYTF. CDR3 DNA: TGTGCCAGCAGCCGAGCCGGCGGGGATTTAGGTGTCTACACCTTC.

V usage is TRBV15 and J usage is TRBJ2-7, with a weak D call TRBD1 (5 bases). Per germline, CDR1 LNHNV and CDR2 YYDKDF (reference sequence). The CDR3 runs to 13 residues. The V gene lost 3 bases and the J gene lost 4 bases, with 10 bases spanning the gap. The chain's CDR3 is CATSRDQGYEQYF. In DNA, the CDR3 is TGTGCCACCAGCAGGGACCAGGGATACGAGCAGTACTTC.

This clonotype has just a few counts. This rearrangement joins TRBV10-3 to TRBJ1-5; 7 bases match TRBD1. Germline CDR1 reads ENHRY; CDR2 reads SYGVKD. The J segment lost 0 bases and the V segment lost 8 bases, leaving 7 bases of the junction unmatched. This CDR3 contains 15 residues. In nucleotides, the CDR3 is TGTGCCATCTCCGGGACAGATAATAGCAATCAGCCCCAGCATTTT. Residues: CAISGTDNSNQPQHF.

As concerns this clonotype: With a much larger clone just one base away, this may be a read error. The CDR3 ends on some other residue instead of the conserved phenylalanine or tryptophan, so this is likely a read error. The chain recombines TRBV19 with TRBJ1-3; TRBD1 is a possible D gene (6 bases). The CDR3 runs to 15 residues. CDR1 LNHDA and CDR2 SQIVND come from the germline V gene (reference sequence). The V end was cut by 3 bases, the J end by 0 bases, with 9 bases between. The CDR3 DNA follows: TGTGCCAGTAGTATCGGGGGCCACTCTGGAAACACCATATATTGT. This gives the protein CASSIGGHSGNTIYC.

This clonotype was counted at least ten times. This chain uses TRBV7-2 with TRBJ2-1; the D is unclear. The CDR3 length is 12 residues. CDR1 is SGHTA and CDR2 is FQGNSA in the germline V gene. V shed 5 bases and J shed 5 bases, with 7 bases lying between them. The CDR3 loop reads CASSQWDNEQFF. For the CDR3, the DNA is TGTGCCAGCAGCCAGTGGGACAATGAGCAGTTCTTC.

The chain is built from TRBV28 and TRBJ2-1; 8 nucleotides agree with TRBD2. Germline trimming cut 6 bases from V and 9 bases from J; bases unmatched to any gene: 13. Germline-derived CDR1 and CDR2 are MDHEN and SYDVKM. CDR3 length: 15 amino acids. DNA of the CDR3: TGTGCCAGCAGCTCAAGCGGGGGAATGAAGGGTGAGCAGTTCTTC. This gives the protein CASSSSGGMKGEQFF.

This clonotype was seen only a few times. The CDR3 nucleotides read TGTGCCAGTAGTATAGTTCCAGGGTCCAAAAACATTCAGTACTTC. Translation: CASSIVPGSKNIQYF. The chain combines TRBV19 with TRBJ2-4, with TRBD1 as a possible D gene (5 bases). V lost 1 base to trimming and J lost 2 bases, with 9 bases between them. CDR1 LNHDA and CDR2 SQIVND come from the germline V gene (reference sequence). This CDR3 spans 15 amino acids.

This rearrangement joins TRBV27 to TRBJ1-1; 9 bases agree with TRBD1. CDR1 and CDR2 (germline): MNHEY, SMNVEV (reference sequence). CDR3 length: 17 residues. V dropped 5 bases and J dropped 5; count of bases not matched to a gene: 15. The CDR3 DNA reads as TGTGCCAGCAGTCCGCCCTGGAGACAGGGGGGGGGGACTGAAGCTTTCTTT. It specifies CASSPPWRQGGGTEAFF.

On this clonotype itself: One end of the junction does not line up with germline, which may come from a read error. V gene TRBV6-6 combines with J gene TRBJ1-1, with no clear D. Germline CDR1 is MNHNY and CDR2 is SVGAGI (reference sequence). The CDR3 spans 13 residues. The CDR3 spells CASNLPGNTEACF. In DNA, the CDR3 is TGTGCCAGCAATCTTCCAGGAAACACTGAAGCTTGCTTT.

This clonotype was observed a single time. The V gene is TRBV24-1, the J gene TRBJ2-1; 7 bases align to TRBD2. With 1 base clipped from V and 5 bases from J, the junction kept 4 bases outside the gene matches. The CDR3 is 15 amino acids. Germline-derived CDR1 and CDR2 are KGHDR and SFDVKD. The DNA of the CDR3 is TGTGCCACCAGTGATTTTGGGCTAGCGGACAATGAGCAGTTCTTC. This gives the protein CATSDFGLADNEQFF.

This chain joins TRBV27 and TRBJ1-4; 10 nucleotides line up with TRBD1. This CDR3 spans 17 amino acids. Germline lookup yields CDR1 MNHEY and CDR2 SMNVEV (reference sequence). V shed 10 bases, J shed 7 bases, and the junction held 18 bases outside the gene matches. The CDR3 region has the DNA TGTGCCATCATTTTACATTCCCCCGGACAGGGGGGTGAAAAACTGTTTTTT. Its protein product is CAIILHSPGQGGEKLFF.

There are a few counts of this clonotype. The chain links TRBV6-5 to TRBJ2-4; D gene uncertain. The CDR3 has 17 amino acids. Germline-derived CDR1 and CDR2 are MNHEY and SVGAGI. The ends were cut back, 5 bases at V and 2 bases at J, with 19 bases in the middle. In DNA, the CDR3 is TGTGCCAGCAGTGAAAGCATGGCAGCTTCGTCCAAAAACATTCAGTACTTC. It yields the protein CASSESMAASSKNIQYF.

This chain joins TRBV12-3 or TRBV12-4 and TRBJ1-2, with no clear D. This CDR3 spans 15 amino acids. V lost 6 bases and J lost 0, with 14 bases in between. CDR3 coding DNA: TGTGCCAGCAGATCCCAAGTGGGAGCTAACTATGGCTACACCTTC. Amino acid sequence: CASRSQVGANYGYTF.

This clonotype came up a few times. V is TRBV7-6 and J is TRBJ1-1; D is perhaps TRBD1 (6 bases). Germline CDR1 and CDR2: SGHVS and FNYEAQ. The CDR3 length is 15 residues. V dropped 7 bases and J dropped 1 base, with 16 bases sitting between them. The CDR3 loop reads CASTQIGGSNTEAFF. The CDR3 bases are TGTGCCAGCACGCAGATTGGGGGCTCGAACACTGAAGCTTTCTTT.

This clonotype turned up a few times. The rearrangement uses TRBV12-5 and TRBJ2-2; a possible D gene is TRBD2 (5 bases). This CDR3 has 13 amino acids. V shed 3 bases and J shed 5 bases, with 7 bases lying between them. Germline assignment: CDR1 LGHNT and CDR2 FRNRAP. This CDR3 reads CASGFGGTGELFF. The CDR3 region has the DNA TGTGCTAGTGGTTTCGGCGGGACCGGGGAGCTGTTTTTT.

This rearrangement joins TRBV28 to TRBJ2-7; 7 nucleotides align to TRBD1. The CDR3 runs 15 residues. Germline lookup yields CDR1 MDHEN and CDR2 SYDVKM. Trimming removed 5 bases from V and 2 bases from J; junction bases left unmatched: 9. DNA of the CDR3: TGTGCCAGCAGTGACGTAGACAGGGCTACCTACGAGCAGTACTTC. This translates into CASSDVDRATYEQYF. Full variable domain (missing parts from reference TRBV28 and TRBJ2-7): DVKVTQSSRYLVKRTGEKVFLECVQDMDHENMFWYRQDPGLGLRLIYFSYDVKMKEKGDIPEGYSVSREKKERFSLILESASTNQTSMYLCASSDVDRATYEQYFGPGTRLTVT.

This clonotype was detected only a few times. CDR3 bases: TGTGCCAGTACTGCCTCCGGGACACCTACCTACATGAACACTGAAGCTTTCTTT. This sequence encodes CASTASGTPTYMNTEAFF. The chain has TRBV7-6 and TRBJ1-1; a possible D gene is TRBD1 (6 bases). Germline V gene sequence: CDR1 SGHVS, CDR2 FNYEAQ. The CDR3 totals 18 residues. Deletions cut 9 bases from V and 0 bases from J, with 26 bases between.

This clonotype was counted only a few times. The genes are TRBV7-8 and TRBJ2-1, with D maybe TRBD2 (6 bases). The CDR3 extends over 13 amino acids. Per the germline V gene, CDR1 is SGHVS and CDR2 is FQNEAQ. V dropped 1 base and J dropped 9 bases, with 10 bases sitting between them. The CDR3 sequence is CASSLGPGAEQFF. The CDR3 nucleotides are TGTGCCAGCAGCTTAGGGCCGGGAGCTGAGCAGTTCTTC.

About this clonotype: The junction departs from the called germline gene at one end, perhaps through a read error. The rearrangement links TRBV4-1 to TRBJ1-5, with TRBD1 matching over 9 bases. The CDR3 runs 16 residues. The germline CDR1 and CDR2 sequences are MGHRA and YSYEKL. CDR3 nucleotides: TGTGCCAGCAGCCAATTACAGGGGGCGAACAATCAGCCCCAGCATTTT. Its protein is CASSQLQGANNQPQHF.

This clonotype is deemed medium-sized. In nucleotides, the CDR3 is TGTGCCAGCAGCTTAGGAGTAAGCGCGTTAGCCAAAAACATTCAGTACTTC. This translates into CASSLGVSALAKNIQYF. The rearrangement joins TRBV7-8 to TRBJ2-4; D gene unclear. The CDR3 contains 17 residues. The V end was cut by 1 base, the J end by 0 bases, with 13 bases between. Germline loops: CDR1 SGHVS, CDR2 FQNEAQ.

On this clonotype: The conserved closing phenylalanine or tryptophan is absent in this CDR3, likely reflecting a read error. The rearrangement links TRBV7-9 to TRBJ2-7; 8 bases agree with TRBD2. This CDR3 has 17 amino acids. V was pared by 3 bases and J by 6 bases, with 16 bases of the junction left unmatched. Looked up from germline, CDR1 is SEHNR and CDR2 is FQNEAQ (reference sequence). The CDR3 DNA sequence: TGTGCCAGCAGCTTTGCGGAGGGAGCGGGAGATATTAGCGAGCAGTACTTA. Its protein is CASSFAEGAGDISEQYL.